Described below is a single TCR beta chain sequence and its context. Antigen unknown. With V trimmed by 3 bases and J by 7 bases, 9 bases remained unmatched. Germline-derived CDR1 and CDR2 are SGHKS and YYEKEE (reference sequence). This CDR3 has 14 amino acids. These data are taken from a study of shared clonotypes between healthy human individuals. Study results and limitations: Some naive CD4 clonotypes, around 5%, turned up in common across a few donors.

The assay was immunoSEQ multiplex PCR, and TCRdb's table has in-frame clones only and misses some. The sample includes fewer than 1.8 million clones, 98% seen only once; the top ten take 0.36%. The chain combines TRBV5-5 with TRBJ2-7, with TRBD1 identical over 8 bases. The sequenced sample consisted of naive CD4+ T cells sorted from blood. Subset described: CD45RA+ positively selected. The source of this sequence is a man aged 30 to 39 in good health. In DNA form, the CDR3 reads TGTGCCAGCAGCTCGGGACAGGAGCCTGGGGAGCAGTACTTC. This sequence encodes CASSSGQEPGEQYF.